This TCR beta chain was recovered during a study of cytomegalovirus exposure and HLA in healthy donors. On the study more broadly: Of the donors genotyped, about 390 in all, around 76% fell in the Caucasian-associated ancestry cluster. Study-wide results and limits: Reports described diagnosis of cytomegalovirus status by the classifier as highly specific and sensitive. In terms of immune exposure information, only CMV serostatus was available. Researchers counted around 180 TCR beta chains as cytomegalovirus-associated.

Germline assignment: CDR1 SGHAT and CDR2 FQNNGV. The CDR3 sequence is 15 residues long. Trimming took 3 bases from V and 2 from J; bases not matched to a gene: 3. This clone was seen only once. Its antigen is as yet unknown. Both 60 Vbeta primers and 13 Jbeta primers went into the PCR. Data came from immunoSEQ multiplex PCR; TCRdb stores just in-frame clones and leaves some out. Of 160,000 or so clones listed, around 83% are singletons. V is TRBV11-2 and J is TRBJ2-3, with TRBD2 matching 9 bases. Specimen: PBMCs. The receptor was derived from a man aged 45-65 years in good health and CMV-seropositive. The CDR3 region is CASSFKRGATDTQYF. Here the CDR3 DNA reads TGTGCCAGCAGCTTTAAGCGGGGGGCCACAGATACGCAGTATTTT.